One and the same sample provided the 18 T cell receptor beta chains below, sequenced in a study of T cell repertoires in cytomegalovirus infection. TCRdb redid the calling of the reads with MiXCR, one entry per CDR3 protein. In the table there are 680,000 or so distinct CDR3 sequences, roughly a third of which are singletons. The sample consisted of PBMCs. The receptors were gathered from a human donor in good health (CMV status not recorded). Some clones in this sample may be carry-over from other donors' samples.

In regard to this clonotype: A much larger clone is a single base away; this may be a read error. The DNA for the CDR3 is TGTGCCAGCGGTTTAACGGGTAGCCACGAGCAGTACTTC. Amino acids: CASGLTGSHEQYF. The chain uses TRBV27 and TRBJ2-7; the D is unclear. The CDR3 consists of 13 residues. CDR1 MNHEY and CDR2 SMNVEV come from the germline V gene (reference sequence).

The J gene is TRBJ1-1, the V gene TRBV28; D ambiguous. The V gene's germline CDR1 is MDHEN and CDR2 SYDVKM. Trimming cost V 3 bases and J 4 bases, with 12 bases left between them. The CDR3 is 14 amino acids. The CDR3 DNA is TGTGCCAGCAGTTTTAGCTTAGGCGGCACTGAAGCTTTCTTT. It is translated as CASSFSLGGTEAFF.

V gene TRBV4-2 combines with J gene TRBJ2-1; 8 bases agree with TRBD2. Trimming at V came to 0 bases and at J to 3 bases, leaving 4 bases not matched to a gene. CDR1 and CDR2 from the germline V gene are LGHNA and YNFKEQ. The CDR3 has 16 amino acids. The chain's CDR3 is CASSQDRGGLYNEQFF. The CDR3 DNA is TGTGCCAGCAGCCAAGATCGGGGGGGCCTCTACAATGAGCAGTTCTTC.

This clonotype was picked up a small number of times. This chain links TRBV19 with TRBJ2-7; D not certain. The V end lost 3 bases, the J end lost 6 bases, and 15 bases lay between the germline ends. There are 14 residues in the CDR3. Germline V gives CDR1 LNHDA, CDR2 SQIVND (reference sequence). The CDR3 sequence: CASSIRLFLGEQYF. As DNA, the CDR3 is TGTGCCAGTAGTATTCGGCTCTTTCTAGGCGAGCAGTACTTC.

The chain joins TRBV24-1 to TRBJ1-1, with D possibly TRBD1 on 5 matching bases. Germline V gene data show CDR1 as KGHDR and CDR2 as SFDVKD. The CDR3 is made up of 13 amino acids. V dropped 9 bases and J dropped 1 base, with 11 bases sitting between them. The DNA of the CDR3 is TGTGCCACCCGCAAGACAGAGAACACTGAAGCTTTCTTT. Translating gives CATRKTENTEAFF.

The rearrangement uses TRBV19 and TRBJ2-4; 8 positions agree with TRBD2. CDR3 length: 17 amino acids. The V segment lost 6 bases and the J segment 0 bases; nucleotides outside the gene matches: 10. The V gene's germline CDR1 is LNHDA and CDR2 SQIVND (reference sequence). CDR3 protein: CASRQLSGNLAKNIQYF. The CDR3 DNA is TGTGCCAGTAGACAACTTAGCGGGAACCTAGCCAAAAACATTCAGTACTTC. Using reference TRBV19 and TRBJ2-4 for the parts outside the CDR3, the full variable domain is DGGITQSPKYLFRKEGQNVTLSCEQNLNHDAMYWYRQDPGQGLRLIYYSQIVNDFQKGDIAEGYSVSREKKESFPLTVTSAQKNPTAFYLCASRQLSGNLAKNIQYFGAGTRLSVL.

A remark on this clonotype: One end of the junction is discordant with germline, which a read error may explain. CDR3 residues: CASSPRPSGSLKYF. The CDR3 bases are TGTGCAAGCAGCCCACGGCCTAGCGGGAGCCTTAAGTATTTT. The genes are TRBV7-4 and TRBJ2-3, with 10 bases identical to TRBD2. The length of the CDR3 is 14 residues. The germline CDR1 and CDR2 sequences are SGHVT and SQSDAQ.

This sequence joins TRBV5-6 and TRBJ2-4, with 11 nucleotides matching TRBD1. The CDR3 has 15 amino acids. Per the germline V gene, CDR1 is SGHDT and CDR2 is YYEEEE. V was clipped by 4 bases and J by 9 bases; unmatched bases: 9. CDR3 protein: CASSPSLGTGGIQYF. The CDR3 DNA reads as TGTGCCAGCAGCCCCTCACTAGGGACAGGGGGCATTCAGTACTTC.

This clonotype was counted a few times. The gene calls are TRBV12-3 or TRBV12-4 and TRBJ1-5; unclear D gene. This CDR3 contains 13 residues. V was clipped by 6 bases and J by 2 bases, with 8 bases between them. The CDR3: CASSTDGNQPQHF. CDR3 in DNA: TGTGCCAGCAGCACGGATGGCAATCAGCCCCAGCATTTT.

This clonotype appeared a few times. The rearrangement links TRBV6-1 to TRBJ1-3; TRBD1 might be the D (6 bases). Trimming took 6 bases from V and 2 from J, leaving 11 bases between them. The CDR3 loop spans 14 amino acids. In germline, CDR1 is MNHNS, CDR2 SASEGT. The CDR3, as DNA: TGTGCCAGCAGGCCCGGGACAACTGGAAACACCATATATTTT. Its translation: CASRPGTTGNTIYF.

The rearrangement links TRBV29-1 to TRBJ1-2; 7 bases agree with TRBD1. With V trimmed by 4 bases and J by 5 bases, 7 bases remained unmatched. This CDR3 is 13 amino acids long. The germline CDR1 and CDR2 sequences are SQVTM and ANQGSEA. The CDR3 is CSVVEGQQYGYTF. The DNA of the CDR3 is TGCAGCGTTGTGGAGGGACAGCAATATGGCTACACCTTC.

This clonotype has a handful of counts. This chain uses TRBV20-1 with TRBJ2-4; D is ambiguous. The CDR3 spans 13 residues. From germline, CDR1 is DFQATT and CDR2 SNEGSKA (reference sequence). The ends were cut back, 6 bases at V and 5 bases at J, with 14 bases in the middle. This chain's CDR3 is CSAHKTTENIQYF. The CDR3 DNA reads TGCAGTGCCCATAAGACGACCGAAAACATTCAGTACTTC.

The chain is built from TRBV7-3 and TRBJ1-1; D uncertain. This CDR3 contains 15 residues. CDR1 is SGHTA, CDR2 FQGTGA, per germline. The germline V and J ends were trimmed by 2 bases and 4 bases, with 14 bases remaining between them. CDR3 sequence (DNA): TGTGCCAGCAGCTTATACCCAGATCGGGGCACTGAAGCTTTCTTT. Translating gives CASSLYPDRGTEAFF.

This clonotype was seen a single time. The chain joins TRBV19 to TRBJ2-7; 7 nucleotides align to TRBD2. Germline V gene sequence: CDR1 LNHDA, CDR2 SQIVND (reference sequence). The length of the CDR3 is 19 residues. After removal of 5 bases from V and 5 bases from J, the junction contained 24 bases not matched to a gene. CDR3 nucleotides: TGTGCCAGTAGTCCCCGGAGTAGCGGGCTACGAGGGAAGAAAGACGAGCAGTACTTC. It is translated as CASSPRSSGLRGKKDEQYF.

Comments on this clonotype: A read error is possible here, since a much larger clone lies one base away. V usage is TRBV7-2 and J usage is TRBJ2-7; possibly TRBD1 for D (5 bases). CDR1 and CDR2 from the germline V gene are SGHTA and FQGNSA. The CDR3 runs to 13 residues. The CDR3 nucleotides read TGTGCCAGCAGCTTGCAGGGTGGGTACGAGCAGTCCTTC. It is translated as CASSLQGGYEQSF. Supplemented by reference TRBV7-2 and TRBJ2-7, the full variable domain reads GAGVSQSPSNKVTEKGKDVELRCDPISGHTALYWYRQSLGQGLEFLIYFQGNSAPDKSGLPSDRFSAERTGGSVSTLTIQRTQQEDSAVYLCASSLQGGYEQSFGPGTRLTVT.

This clonotype was observed a few times. V and J are TRBV5-1 and TRBJ1-2; 7 nucleotides line up with TRBD1. The CDR3 consists of 15 residues. Germline assignment: CDR1 SGHRS and CDR2 YFSETQ. J lost 3 bases, V lost 0 bases, and 5 bases had no gene match. This chain's CDR3 is CASSLGGGFDYGYTF. DNA for the CDR3: TGCGCCAGCAGCTTGGGAGGGGGCTTCGACTATGGCTACACCTTC. Looking up the rest from reference TRBV5-1 and TRBJ1-2 gives the full variable domain: KAGVTQTPRYLIKTRGQQVTLSCSPISGHRSVSWYQQTPGQGLQFLFEYFSETQRNKGNFPGRFSGRQFSNSRSEMNVSTLELGDSALYLCASSLGGGFDYGYTFGSGTRLTVV.

This chain joins TRBV4-1 and TRBJ2-2, with D possibly being TRBD1 (6 bases). Germline CDR1 MGHRA, CDR2 YSYEKL. Trimming removed 8 bases from V and 2 bases from J, with 18 bases in between. This CDR3 region has 16 residues. The CDR3 bases are TGCGCCAGCCAAGCCCTCCACAGGGTAAACACCGGGGAGCTGTTTTTT. Amino acids: CASQALHRVNTGELFF.

This clonotype was seen a handful of times. DNA of the CDR3: TGTGCCAGCAGCCCCGGCGGTAGCGCTTCCTACAATGAGCAGTTCTTC. Translating it yields CASSPGGSASYNEQFF. The gene calls are TRBV12-3 or TRBV12-4 and TRBJ2-1, with D possibly TRBD2 on 5 matching bases. Trimming pared 6 bases from V and 1 base from J, leaving 16 bases between. CDR3 size: 16 residues.